This TCR beta chain is drawn from a study of blood T cell repertoires in COVID-19. TCRdb's table, derived via immunoSEQ multiplex PCR, lists solely in-frame clones and lacks some. The profile shows a few hundred thousand clones, approximately 85% of them singletons. The CDR3 loop spans 16 amino acids. CDR1 LNHDA and CDR2 SQIVND come from the germline V gene (reference sequence). V trimming: 3 bases; J trimming: 5 bases; junction bases outside the gene matches: 9. Source material: peripheral blood. The chain is built from TRBV19 and TRBJ2-2; the match to TRBD2 covers 7 bases. The receptor comes from a human donor with COVID-19, enrolled during active disease. The donor label of this sample is uncertain. The chain's CDR3 is CASSMRRESYTGELFF. CDR3 nucleotides: TGTGCCAGTAGTATGCGGCGGGAGAGTTATACCGGGGAGCTGTTTTTT.